The 12 T cell receptor beta chains below were found in one sample sequenced in a study of OX40 agonist ivuxolimab in advanced cancers. Sequenced by immunoSEQ multiplex PCR; TCRdb stores in-frame clones only, minus some. The sample has approximately 94,000 clones; roughly 90% are singletons. Sequenced here: CD4+ or CD8+ T cells sorted from blood, sampled in a trial of the OX40 agonist ivuxolimab. Receptor source: an adult with an advanced solid tumor such as melanoma, head and neck, liver or kidney cancer.

This clone was detected a few times. The V call is TRBV4-1, the J call TRBJ1-5; D gene ambiguous. The CDR3 contains 15 residues. Germline V gene lookup returns CDR1 MGHRA and CDR2 YSYEKL. V was clipped by 0 bases and J by 6 bases, with 12 bases between them. The CDR3 sequence is CASSQDQGLVQPQHF. The CDR3 nucleotides are TGCGCCAGCAGCCAAGATCAAGGGCTGGTTCAGCCCCAGCATTTT.

The chain has TRBV6-6 and TRBJ1-1; D may be TRBD1 (5 bases). Germline CDR1 is MNHNY and CDR2 is SVGAGI (reference sequence). This CDR3 is built from 14 residues. The V and J ends lost 2 bases and 1 base respectively, with 8 bases between them. CDR3 DNA sequence: TGTGCCAGCAGTTACGAGACAGAGAACACTGAAGCTTTCTTT. This encodes CASSYETENTEAFF.

This clone was observed once. This sequence joins TRBV6-1 and TRBJ1-1; 8 nucleotides line up with TRBD1. CDR1 is MNHNS, CDR2 SASEGT, per germline. The CDR3 has 15 amino acids. Germline trimming cut 5 bases from V and 3 bases from J; bases unmatched to any gene: 8. The CDR3 here is CASSLTDRADTEAFF. The CDR3 DNA reads as TGTGCCAGCAGTCTAACGGACAGGGCGGACACTGAAGCTTTCTTT.

A few counts support this clone. This chain links TRBV27 with TRBJ1-1; 9 positions match TRBD1. J gave up 0 bases and V 3 bases, and 2 bases lay outside the gene matches. The CDR3 runs 15 residues. Germline loops: CDR1 MNHEY, CDR2 SMNVEV (reference sequence). The CDR3 DNA follows: TGTGCCAGCAGTTTGGGACAGGGATTGAACACTGAAGCTTTCTTT. The encoded protein is CASSLGQGLNTEAFF.

This chain uses TRBV5-5 with TRBJ2-5, with D possibly being TRBD2 (5 bases). The CDR3 is made up of 14 amino acids. Germline CDR1 reads SGHKS; CDR2 reads YYEKEE (reference sequence). V lost 0 bases to trimming and J lost 5 bases, with 11 bases between them. The CDR3 DNA is TGTGCCAGCAGCTTGGGCGTCTGGGAGGAGACCCAGTACTTC. It is translated as CASSLGVWEETQYF.

This chain links TRBV6-5 with TRBJ1-2; D unresolved. Germline V CDR1 and CDR2: MNHEY, SVGAGI. This CDR3 is 13 amino acids long. Between the trimmed V and J ends, which lost 8 bases and 6 bases, there was a span of 16 bases. CDR3 residues: CASYAPRRDGYTF. The CDR3 nucleotides are TGTGCCAGCTACGCCCCGCGAAGGGATGGCTACACCTTC.

V is TRBV13 and J is TRBJ1-1; TRBD1 might be the D (5 bases). Germline assignment: CDR1 PRHDT and CDR2 FYEKMQ (reference sequence). The V gene lost 4 bases and the J gene lost 7 bases, with 10 bases spanning the gap. The CDR3 loop spans 12 amino acids. DNA of the CDR3: TGTGCCAGCAGCTCTCCAGGGTATGAAGCTTTCTTT. Translation gives CASSSPGYEAFF.

The gene calls are TRBV19 and TRBJ2-7; D gene ambiguous. Germline V gene lookup returns CDR1 LNHDA and CDR2 SQIVND (reference sequence). Between the trimmed V and J ends, which lost 11 bases and 3 bases, there was a span of 17 bases. The CDR3 has 13 amino acids. CDR3 sequence (DNA): TGTGCCTGCTGCCTAGGAAGGCGCTACGAGCAGTACTTC. This encodes CACCLGRRYEQYF.

Points on this clone: The same CDR3 arises from other DNA sequences in this sample as well. The chain combines TRBV19 with TRBJ1-2, with a weak D call TRBD1 (5 bases). CDR3 length: 14 residues. Germline-derived CDR1 and CDR2 are LNHDA and SQIVND (reference sequence). The ends were cut back, 1 base at V and 4 bases at J, with 10 bases in the middle. The CDR3 loop reads CASSIGDSLYGYTF. The CDR3 DNA follows: TGTGCCAGTAGTATAGGGGACTCCCTCTATGGCTACACCTTC.

The V gene is TRBV11-2, the J gene TRBJ1-4; D possibly corresponds to TRBD1 (5 bases). Germline CDR1 and CDR2: SGHAT and FQNNGV. The V end was cut by 1 base, the J end by 11 bases, with 8 bases between. This CDR3 is built from 12 residues. CDR3 coding DNA: TGTGCCAGCAGCTTAGTTGAGGGGAAACTGTTTTTT. Translating it yields CASSLVEGKLFF.

This clone came up once. This CDR3 reads CASSVRGAGTEAFF. For the CDR3, the DNA is TGTGCCAGCAGCGTGAGGGGGGCGGGAACTGAAGCTTTCTTT. The chain couples TRBV9 to TRBJ1-1, with TRBD1 as a possible D gene (6 bases). This CDR3 has 14 residues. CDR1 and CDR2 (germline): SGDLS, YYNGEE. Trimming removed 2 bases at V and 5 bases at J, with 13 bases between.

This chain links TRBV29-1 with TRBJ2-5; D is ambiguous. Germline CDR1 is SQVTM and CDR2 is ANQGSEA. Trimming removed 3 bases at V and 2 bases at J, with 16 bases between. The CDR3 contains 15 residues. For the CDR3, the DNA is TGCAGCGTTGACCCAGCGATGGCCCCACAAGAGACCCAGTACTTC. Protein: CSVDPAMAPQETQYF.